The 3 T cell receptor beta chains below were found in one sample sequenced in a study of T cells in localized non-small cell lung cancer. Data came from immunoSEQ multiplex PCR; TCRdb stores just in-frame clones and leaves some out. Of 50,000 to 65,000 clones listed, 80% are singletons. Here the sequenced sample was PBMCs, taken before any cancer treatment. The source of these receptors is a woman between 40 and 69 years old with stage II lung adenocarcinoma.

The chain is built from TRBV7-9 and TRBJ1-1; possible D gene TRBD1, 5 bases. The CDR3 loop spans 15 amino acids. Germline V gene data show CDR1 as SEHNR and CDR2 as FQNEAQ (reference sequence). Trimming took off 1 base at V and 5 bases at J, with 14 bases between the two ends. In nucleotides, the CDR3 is TGTGCCAGCAGCTTAGGGGTAGGGGAGGAGACTGAAGCTTTCTTT. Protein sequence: CASSLGVGEETEAFF.

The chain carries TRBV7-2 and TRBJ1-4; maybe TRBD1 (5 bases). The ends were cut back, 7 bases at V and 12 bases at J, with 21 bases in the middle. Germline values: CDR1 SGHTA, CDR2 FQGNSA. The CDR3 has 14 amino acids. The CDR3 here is CASIQGGGMNELFF. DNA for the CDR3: TGTGCCAGCATCCAGGGCGGGGGAATGAACGAACTGTTTTTT.

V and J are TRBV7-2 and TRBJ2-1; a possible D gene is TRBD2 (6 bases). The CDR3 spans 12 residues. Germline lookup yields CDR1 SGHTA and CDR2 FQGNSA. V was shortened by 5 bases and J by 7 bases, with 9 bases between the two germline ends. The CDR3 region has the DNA TGTGCCAGCAGCAGGGGAGGAAATGAGCAGTTCTTC. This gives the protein CASSRGGNEQFF.